This TCR beta chain was obtained from a study of CD8+ T cells in alopecia areata. In the study overall: Among treated patients, oral tofacitinib was administered at 5 to 10 mg twice daily. Study results and caveats: Lesional scalp, notably in alopecia totalis/universalis, had clonality above that of normal scalp.

It was from alopecia areata patients that lesional scalp punch biopsies and peripheral blood were collected. Between the trimmed V and J ends, which lost 0 bases and 4 bases, there was a span of 11 bases. The CDR3 is 15 amino acids. Germline V gives CDR1 SGHNT, CDR2 YYREEE (reference sequence). Sequencing used cDNA as its template, made by extracting RNA and reverse transcribing it. TCRdb's table, derived via immunoSEQ multiplex PCR, lists solely in-frame clones and lacks some. The sample has over 50,000 clones, around half seen once; the top ten hold 17%. Concerning this clone: The antigen is not known.

The TCR originated in a human donor with alopecia areata. This sequence joins TRBV5-4 and TRBJ2-1, with D perhaps TRBD1 (7 bases). The sequenced sample was CD8+ T cells sorted from blood, obtained at week 0. The CDR3 DNA reads as TGTGCCAGCAGCTTGGAGGCAGGGGGGTACAATGAGCAGTTCTTC. Residues: CASSLEAGGYNEQFF.